Below, 14 T cell receptor beta chains from the same sample are listed, as sequenced in a study of T cell responses to AZD1222 COVID-19 vaccine. Clones were read by immunoSEQ multiplex PCR, and TCRdb kept only the in-frame ones, dropping some. This table has 150,000 to 200,000 clones, about 92% appearing once. This specimen was peripheral blood, taken 28 days after the second dose of the MenACWY control vaccine. These receptors came from an adult who received the MenACWY meningococcal vaccine as a control.

The V gene is TRBV20-1, the J gene TRBJ2-1; D gene unclear. V lost 3 bases, J lost 5 bases, and 11 bases lay in between. Germline loops: CDR1 DFQATT, CDR2 SNEGSKA (reference sequence). The CDR3 has 13 residues. The CDR3 region is CSASFRVDNEQFF. CDR3 bases: TGCAGTGCTAGTTTCCGGGTCGACAATGAGCAGTTCTTC.

The chain links TRBV3-1 (or the pseudogene TRBV3-2) to TRBJ1-1; D ambiguous. V lost 0 bases, J lost 0 bases, and 8 bases lay in between. The CDR3 contains 15 residues. CDR1 and CDR2 (germline): LGHDT, YNNKEL (reference sequence). The CDR3, as DNA: TGTGCCAGCAGCCAAGACGAGCGGCTGAACACTGAAGCTTTCTTT. Its protein is CASSQDERLNTEAFF.

This chain connects TRBV30 to TRBJ1-2; the D is unclear. The germline V gene encodes CDR1 GTSNPN and CDR2 SVGIG (reference sequence). The CDR3 runs to 11 residues. V dropped 3 bases and J dropped 7 bases, with 9 bases sitting between them. In DNA form, the CDR3 reads TGTGCCTGGAGGGTAGGCGGTGGCTACACCTTC. Protein sequence: CAWRVGGGYTF.

The chain is built from TRBV5-1 and TRBJ1-3; D remains unclear. The V end lost 0 bases, the J end lost 2 bases, and 15 bases lay between the germline ends. Germline V lookup: CDR1 SGHRS, CDR2 YFSETQ. The CDR3 is 17 residues long. Here the CDR3 DNA reads TGCGCCAGCAGCTTGGGACAACCGCACAACGCTGGAAACACCATATATTTT. Protein: CASSLGQPHNAGNTIYF.

The sample holds one count of this clone. The rearrangement uses TRBV29-1 and TRBJ2-7, with 9 bases that match TRBD1. Germline-derived CDR1 and CDR2 are SQVTM and ANQGSEA. The CDR3 contains 15 residues. V shed 7 bases and J 3 bases; nucleotides not matched to a gene: 13. CDR3 sequence (DNA): TGCAGCGCCGGAGGAGCGGACAGGGGACTCTACGAGCAGTACTTC. Protein product: CSAGGADRGLYEQYF.

The genes are TRBV5-1 and TRBJ2-6, with no clear D. V was trimmed by 0 bases and J by 2 bases, leaving 6 bases between them. CDR1 SGHRS and CDR2 YFSETQ come from the germline V gene. The CDR3 consists of 15 residues. The CDR3 spells CASSLDRPGANVLTF. In DNA, the CDR3 is TGCGCCAGCAGCTTGGACAGACCTGGGGCCAACGTCCTGACTTTC.

The chain joins TRBV28 to TRBJ2-7; 8 bases are shared with TRBD2. There are 19 residues in the CDR3. Germline CDR1 is MDHEN and CDR2 is SYDVKM. Trimming cost V 5 bases and J 1 base; bases outside gene matches: 19. The CDR3 DNA sequence: TGTGCCAGCAGTCCGTCCCTAATACTAGCGGTCGAGCCTTCCTACGAGCAGTACTTC. This codes for CASSPSLILAVEPSYEQYF.

The rearrangement joins TRBV11-3 to TRBJ2-2; D could derive from TRBD1 or TRBD2 (5 bases each). Germline CDR1 SGHNT, CDR2 YENEEA. V lost 5 bases and J lost 5, with 18 bases in between. This CDR3 comprises 16 residues. The CDR3 loop reads CASSPAGDWGTGELFF. For the CDR3, the DNA is TGTGCCAGCAGCCCCGCCGGAGACTGGGGGACCGGGGAGCTGTTTTTT.

The chain carries TRBV3-1 (or the pseudogene TRBV3-2) and TRBJ2-7; TRBD2 matches at 7 bases. Germline assignment: CDR1 LGHDT and CDR2 YNNKEL (reference sequence). The CDR3 sequence is 15 residues long. J lost 0 bases, V lost 5 bases, and 7 bases had no gene match. Written as DNA, the CDR3 is TGTGCCAGCAGCTACTCAAGCGGGACCTCCTACGAGCAGTACTTC. Protein product: CASSYSSGTSYEQYF.

The gene calls are TRBV7-2 and TRBJ2-7; 8 bases fit TRBD2. CDR1 is SGHTA, CDR2 FQGNSA, per germline. The CDR3 totals 15 residues. With V trimmed by 1 base and J by 4 bases, 6 bases remained unmatched. CDR3 sequence: CASSLGREVRYEQYF. The CDR3 DNA reads as TGTGCCAGCAGCTTAGGGCGGGAGGTCCGATACGAGCAGTACTTC.

The gene calls are TRBV7-9 and TRBJ2-5; 7 bases align to TRBD2. The germline V gene encodes CDR1 SEHNR and CDR2 FQNEAQ (reference sequence). CDR3 size: 14 residues. The ends lost 5 bases at V and 1 base at J; junction bases unmatched: 4. CDR3 region: CASSPRLAQETQYF. CDR3 coding DNA: TGTGCCAGCAGCCCCCGACTAGCCCAAGAGACCCAGTACTTC. Complete variable domain (other parts from reference TRBV7-9 and TRBJ2-5): DTGVSQNPRHKITKRGQNVTFRCDPISEHNRLYWYRQTLGQGPEFLTYFQNEAQLEKSRLLSDRFSAERPKGSFSTLEIQRTEQGDSAMYLCASSPRLAQETQYFGPGTRLLVL.

The chain employs TRBV25-1 and TRBJ2-7; D ambiguous. Germline V gives CDR1 MGHDK, CDR2 SYGVNS. V lost 0 bases and J 4 bases, leaving 7 bases between the germline ends. The CDR3 is 13 residues long. DNA for the CDR3: TGTGCCAGCAGTGAATACGGGCAGTACGAGCAGTACTTC. The encoded protein is CASSEYGQYEQYF.

The chain is built from TRBV5-1 and TRBJ2-6; TRBD1 matches 8 bases. Germline V gene data show CDR1 as SGHRS and CDR2 as YFSETQ. This CDR3 contains 18 residues. Trimming removed 4 bases from V and 4 bases from J; junction bases left unmatched: 13. Written as DNA, the CDR3 is TGCGCCAGCAGCGAGGCCCGGCAGGGGGCGTTCGGGGCCAACGTCCTGACTTTC. This sequence encodes CASSEARQGAFGANVLTF.

This sequence joins TRBV6-5 and TRBJ2-3; no clear D gene. V was pared by 4 bases and J by 2 bases, with 7 bases between. The CDR3 contains 13 residues. In germline, CDR1 is MNHEY, CDR2 SVGAGI. This chain's CDR3 is CASSFDLTDTQYF. The DNA for the CDR3 is TGTGCCAGCAGTTTCGACCTCACAGATACGCAGTATTTT.